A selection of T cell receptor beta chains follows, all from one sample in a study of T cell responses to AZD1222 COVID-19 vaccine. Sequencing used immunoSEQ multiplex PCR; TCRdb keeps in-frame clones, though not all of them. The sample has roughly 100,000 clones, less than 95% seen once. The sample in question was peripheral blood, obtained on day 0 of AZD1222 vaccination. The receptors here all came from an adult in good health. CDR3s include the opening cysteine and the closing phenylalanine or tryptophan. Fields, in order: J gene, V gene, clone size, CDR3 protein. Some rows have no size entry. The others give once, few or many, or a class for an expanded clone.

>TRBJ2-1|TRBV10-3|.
CAISEGSGDYNEQFF
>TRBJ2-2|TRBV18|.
CASSPRPGDTGELFF
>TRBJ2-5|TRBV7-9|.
CASSLVHWTQYF
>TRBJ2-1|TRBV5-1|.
CASRPTGTGSDEQFF
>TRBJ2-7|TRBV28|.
CASSLARAAYEQYF
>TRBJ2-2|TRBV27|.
CASLLLGGQTTGELFF
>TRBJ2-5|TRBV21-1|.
CASSNGTGALKAIQETQYF
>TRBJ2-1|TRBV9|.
CASSVFALDEQFF
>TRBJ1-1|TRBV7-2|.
CASSFTGGGENTEAFF
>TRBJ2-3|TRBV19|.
CASSIRHKGGPYTDTQYF
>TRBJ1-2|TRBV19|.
CASSLPIVGTYGYTF
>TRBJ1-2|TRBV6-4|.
CASSDPREVVWYGYTF
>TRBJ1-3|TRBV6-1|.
CASSGAGRTSGNTIYF
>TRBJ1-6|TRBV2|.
CASRRDGYNSPLHF
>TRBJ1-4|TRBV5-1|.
CASSLISGFNEKLFF
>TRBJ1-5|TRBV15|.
CATSARQGGNQPQHF
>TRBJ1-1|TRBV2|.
CATKKDLNTEAFF
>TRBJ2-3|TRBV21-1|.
CASSLTSGGLDTQYF
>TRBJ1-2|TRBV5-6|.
CASSGQSSANYGYTF
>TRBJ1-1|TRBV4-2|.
CASSQDPGSNGGAFF
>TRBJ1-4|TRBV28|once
CAAGSTERNEKLFF
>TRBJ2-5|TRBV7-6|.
CASSLDFGAVQETQYF
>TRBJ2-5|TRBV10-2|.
CASSAVRSGQETQYF
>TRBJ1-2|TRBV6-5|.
CASSASQGNRYGYTF
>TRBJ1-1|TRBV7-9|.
CASSSTRDSHSNTEAFF
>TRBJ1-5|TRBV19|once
CASSINQPYSNQPQHF
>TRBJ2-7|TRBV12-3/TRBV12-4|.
CASSLTDYEQYF
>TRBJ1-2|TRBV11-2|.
CASSLRGRVLDGYTF
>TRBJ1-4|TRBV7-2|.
CASSFSDGWNEKLFF
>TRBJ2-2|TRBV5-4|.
CASSTARGNTGELFF
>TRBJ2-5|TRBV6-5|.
CASSYRNSQETQYF
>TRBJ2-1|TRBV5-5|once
CASSFGPRPNEQFF
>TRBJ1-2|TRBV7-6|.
CASSLAGGRKPPDGYTF
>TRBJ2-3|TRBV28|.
CASSQAGEGADTQYF
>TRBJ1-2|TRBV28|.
CASSTGQILGYTF
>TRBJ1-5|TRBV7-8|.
CASSLDRGWDQPQHF
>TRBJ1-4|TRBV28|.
CASSSWTGRSEKLFF
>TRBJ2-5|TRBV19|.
CASSIGTGTRETQYF
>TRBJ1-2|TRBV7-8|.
CASSLSPRTPYGYTF
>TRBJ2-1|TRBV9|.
CASSASSYNEQFF
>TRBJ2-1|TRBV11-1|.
CASSLIVVPYNEQFF
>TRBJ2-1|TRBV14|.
CASSQFRDYRNEQFF
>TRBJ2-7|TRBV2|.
CASREDRGAYEQYF
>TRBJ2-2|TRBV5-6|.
CASSFQNTGELFF
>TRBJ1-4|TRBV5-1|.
CASSLTGPATNEKLFF
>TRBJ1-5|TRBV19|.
CASSSNANQPQHF
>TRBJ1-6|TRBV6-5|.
CASNLGRDSPLHF
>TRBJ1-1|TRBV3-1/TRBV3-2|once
CASSLDWNTEAFF
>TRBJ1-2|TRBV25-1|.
CASSGGTGDGYTF
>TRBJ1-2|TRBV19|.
CASNGDRVGYGYTF
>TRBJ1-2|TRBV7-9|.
CASSYLTGPSSNYGYTF
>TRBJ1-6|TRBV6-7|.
CASSYRMDRVDISPLHF
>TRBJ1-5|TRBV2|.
CASSVPTDFLFQPQHF